The present T cell receptor beta chain was sequenced within a study of shared clonotypes between healthy human individuals. TCRdb's table, derived via immunoSEQ multiplex PCR, lists solely in-frame clones and lacks some. The sample includes 190,000 or so clones, 65% to 80% of them seen just once. CDR1 is SNHLY, CDR2 FYNNEI, per germline. This CDR3 has 17 residues. The V end was cut by 2 bases, the J end by 5 bases, with 20 bases between. Material for sequencing was memory CD4+ T cells sorted from blood. Subset in this sample: CD45RA-negative fraction. This sequence joins TRBV2 and TRBJ2-3; D call uncertain. This clonotype originated in a man aged 25-45 years in good health. CDR3 loop: CASSETSLAPLRDTQYF. CDR3 sequence (DNA): TGTGCCAGCAGTGAAACCAGCCTCGCCCCTTTGAGAGATACGCAGTATTTT. The entire variable domain, with the rest obtained from reference TRBV2 and TRBJ2-3, is as follows: EPEVTQTPSHQVTQMGQEVILRCVPISNHLYFYWYRQILGQKVEFLVSFYNNEISEKSEIFDDQFSVERPDGSNFTLKIRSTKLEDSAMYFCASSETSLAPLRDTQYFGPGTRLTVL.